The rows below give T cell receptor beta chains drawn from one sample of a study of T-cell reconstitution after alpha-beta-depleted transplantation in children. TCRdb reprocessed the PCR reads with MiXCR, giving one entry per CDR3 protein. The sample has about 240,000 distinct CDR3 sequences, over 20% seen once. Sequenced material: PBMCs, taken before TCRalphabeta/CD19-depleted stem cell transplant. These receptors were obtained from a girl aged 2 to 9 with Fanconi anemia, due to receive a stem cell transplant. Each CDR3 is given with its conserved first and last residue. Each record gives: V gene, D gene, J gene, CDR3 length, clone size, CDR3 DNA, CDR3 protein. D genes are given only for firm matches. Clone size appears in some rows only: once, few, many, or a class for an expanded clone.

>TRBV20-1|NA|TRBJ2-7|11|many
TGCAGTGCTAGAGTAGGGCTAGGGCAGTACTTC
CSARVGLGQYF
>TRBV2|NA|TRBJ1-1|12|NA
TGTGCCAGGCTCAGGGGTTCGGGTGAAGCTTTCTTT
CARLRGSGEAFF
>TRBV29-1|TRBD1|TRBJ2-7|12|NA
TGCAGCGTAGGACAGGAAGCCTACGAGCAGTACTTC
CSVGQEAYEQYF
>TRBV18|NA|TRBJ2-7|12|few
TGTGCCAGCTCCACCAAAGGGTACGAGCAGTACTTC
CASSTKGYEQYF
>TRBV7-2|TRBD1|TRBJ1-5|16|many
TGTGCCAGCAGCTTAGGGGGGACAGGTAACAATCAGCCCCAGCATTTT
CASSLGGTGNNQPQHF
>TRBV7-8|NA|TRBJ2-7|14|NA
TGTGCCAGCAGCTTAGTACAGGGCTCCTACGAGCAGTACTTC
CASSLVQGSYEQYF
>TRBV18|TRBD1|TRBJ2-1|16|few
TGTGCCAGCTCGGGGACGGGACAGGGGTCATACAATGAGCAGTTCTTC
CASSGTGQGSYNEQFF
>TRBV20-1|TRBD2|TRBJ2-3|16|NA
TGCAGTGCCTGGAACAAACTAGGACTAGTGGCAGATACGCAGTATTTT
CSAWNKLGLVADTQYF
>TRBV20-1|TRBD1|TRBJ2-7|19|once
TGCAGTGCTAGAGAGGGTTATGGACAGGGGGCATTCTTCACCTACGAGCAGTACTTC
CSAREGYGQGAFFTYEQYF
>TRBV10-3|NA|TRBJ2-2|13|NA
TGTGCCATTCGAAAGGGAGAAGGCGGGGAGCTGTTTTTT
CAIRKGEGGELFF
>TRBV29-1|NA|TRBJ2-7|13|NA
TGCAGCGTGCCGGGACATAGCTCCTACGAGCAGTACTTC
CSVPGHSSYEQYF
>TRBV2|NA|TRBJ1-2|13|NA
TGTGCCTGCGCAGAGCTGACAGACTATGGCTACACCTTC
CACAELTDYGYTF
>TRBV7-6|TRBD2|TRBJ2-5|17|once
TGTGCCAGCTCGTCGACTAGCGGGGGCGCCGAGGGAGAGACCCAGTACTTC
CASSSTSGGAEGETQYF
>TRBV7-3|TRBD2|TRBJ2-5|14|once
TGTGCCAGCAGCTTAGCGGGGGTAACCGAGACCCAGTACTTC
CASSLAGVTETQYF
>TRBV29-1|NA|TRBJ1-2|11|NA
TGCAGCGTTCGGGAAGGGGGTGGCTACACCTTC
CSVREGGGYTF
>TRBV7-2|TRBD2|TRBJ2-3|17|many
TGTGCCAGCAGCCTACGGACTAGCGGGGGGCACACAGATACGCAGTATTTT
CASSLRTSGGHTDTQYF
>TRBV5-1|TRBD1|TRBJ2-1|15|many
TGCGCCAGCAGCCCGTTGACAGGGGCCGACAATGAGCAGTTCTTC
CASSPLTGADNEQFF
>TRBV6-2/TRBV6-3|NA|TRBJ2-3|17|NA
TGTGCCAGCAGTTACTTTATTGCGGCGCGAACCACAGATACGCAGTATTTT
CASSYFIAARTTDTQYF
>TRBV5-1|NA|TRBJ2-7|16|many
TGCGCCAGCAGCTTGCTTATGGGGGGGCCATCCTACGAGCAGTACTTC
CASSLLMGGPSYEQYF
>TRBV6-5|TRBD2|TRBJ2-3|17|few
TGTGCCAGCAGTTACGGGGCTAGCGGGGGGTCCACAGATACGCAGTATTTT
CASSYGASGGSTDTQYF
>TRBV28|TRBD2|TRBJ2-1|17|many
TGTGCCAGCAGTTTATTCCGGACTAGCGCGATCAACAATGAGCAGTTCTTC
CASSLFRTSAINNEQFF
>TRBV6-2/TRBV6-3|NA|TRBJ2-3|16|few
TGTGCCAGCAGTTTCCGATTTCTTGGGACCCCAGATACGCAGTATTTT
CASSFRFLGTPDTQYF